Following are 23 T cell receptor beta chains from one sample sequenced in a study of blood T cell repertoires in COVID-19. Sequenced by immunoSEQ multiplex PCR; TCRdb stores in-frame clones only, minus some. The data show 55,000 or so clones, 88% seen once. Sequenced material: peripheral blood. These receptors all stem from a man between 60 and 75 years old with active COVID-19.

This sequence joins TRBV29-1 and TRBJ1-2; possible D gene TRBD1, 5 bases. The CDR3 spans 13 residues. Looked up from germline, CDR1 is SQVTM and CDR2 is ANQGSEA. Trimming stripped 1 base from V and 10 bases from J, with 16 bases between. CDR3 sequence reads: CSVEATGVTSYTF. DNA for the CDR3: TGCAGCGTTGAAGCCACGGGGGTGACTTCCTACACCTTC.

The chain uses TRBV14 and TRBJ2-5; 11 bases are a match to TRBD2. The CDR3 loop spans 17 amino acids. The V segment lost 4 bases and the J segment 5 bases; nucleotides outside the gene matches: 12. Germline V gives CDR1 SGHDN, CDR2 FVKESK. This chain's CDR3 is CASSPTGLAGGSETQYF. The CDR3 region has the DNA TGTGCCAGCAGCCCTACGGGCCTAGCGGGAGGCTCTGAGACCCAGTACTTC.

CDR3 sequence: CASSEADRVHGYTF. Here the CDR3 DNA reads TGTGCCAGCAGTGAGGCGGACAGGGTCCATGGCTACACCTTC. The chain recombines TRBV6-1 with TRBJ1-2, with 8 bases fitting TRBD1. The CDR3 runs 14 residues. The V and J ends lost 3 bases and 6 bases, in that order; junction bases with no gene match: 6. CDR1 MNHNS and CDR2 SASEGT come from the germline V gene.

The rearrangement uses TRBV9 and TRBJ2-1; 9 bases align to TRBD2. The CDR3 contains 14 residues. V dropped 3 bases and J dropped 12; count of bases not matched to a gene: 10. The germline CDR1 and CDR2 sequences are SGDLS and YYNGEE. The CDR3 DNA sequence: TGTGCCAGCAGCGGGTCTAGCGGGAACATGGGGCAGTTCTTC. Translating it yields CASSGSSGNMGQFF.

This rearrangement joins TRBV5-6 to TRBJ2-7; perhaps TRBD2 as D (5 bases). Trimming removed 3 bases at V and 9 bases at J, with 19 bases between. The length of the CDR3 is 14 residues. The V gene's germline CDR1 is SGHDT and CDR2 YYEEEE. CDR3 loop: CASSSLDGLVWQYF. CDR3 bases: TGTGCCAGCAGCTCCCTCGACGGACTGGTATGGCAGTACTTC.

This clone is a singleton in its sample. V gene TRBV7-8 combines with J gene TRBJ1-1; D may be TRBD1 (6 bases). The CDR3 covers 15 residues. The ends were cut back, 3 bases at V and 3 bases at J, with 14 bases in the middle. Germline V gene sequence: CDR1 SGHVS, CDR2 FQNEAQ. CDR3 sequence (DNA): TGTGCCAGCAGCTTGAACAGGGTAGGCGACACTGAAGCTTTCTTT. Encoded protein: CASSLNRVGDTEAFF.

This clone was detected only a few times. This rearrangement joins TRBV7-2 to TRBJ1-5; D possibly corresponds to TRBD1 (5 bases). The CDR3 consists of 15 residues. V lost 0 bases and J lost 1, with 7 bases in between. Germline loops: CDR1 SGHTA, CDR2 FQGNSA. The CDR3 loop is CASSLAGVSNQPQHF. CDR3 DNA sequence: TGTGCCAGCAGCTTAGCAGGGGTGAGCAATCAGCCCCAGCATTTT.

The chain has TRBV4-1 and TRBJ2-3; 7 positions match TRBD2. V dropped 4 bases and J dropped 0; count of bases not matched to a gene: 22. The CDR3 runs 21 residues. Germline loops: CDR1 MGHRA, CDR2 YSYEKL. The CDR3 is CASSPGILPLAGRPSTDTQYF. The CDR3 coding sequence is TGCGCCAGCAGCCCGGGGATACTGCCGCTCGCCGGGAGGCCTAGCACAGATACGCAGTATTTT.

The CDR3 DNA reads TGTGCCAGCAGTCCCACGCAGCTAGCGGGAGGCGGTGAGCAGTACTTC. Amino acids: CASSPTQLAGGGEQYF. The chain carries TRBV3-1 (or the pseudogene TRBV3-2) and TRBJ2-7; 11 positions match TRBD2. The CDR3 has 16 amino acids. The germline V gene encodes CDR1 LGHDT and CDR2 YNNKEL (reference sequence). Losses at the gene ends were 6 bases for V and 7 bases for J; bases not matched to a gene: 14.

The chain has TRBV24-1 and TRBJ2-3, with 9 bases lining up with TRBD2. V gave up 5 bases and J gave up 9 bases; unmatched junction bases: 2. The length of the CDR3 is 12 residues. CDR1 KGHDR and CDR2 SFDVKD come from the germline V gene. The CDR3 region is CATSASGITQYF. As DNA, the CDR3 is TGTGCCACCAGTGCTAGCGGGATAACGCAGTATTTT.

The chain is built from TRBV24-1 and TRBJ2-1; TRBD2 agrees at 8 bases. The germline V gene encodes CDR1 KGHDR and CDR2 SFDVKD. The CDR3 contains 17 residues. Trimming at V came to 6 bases and at J to 1 base, leaving 10 bases not matched to a gene. CDR3 DNA sequence: TGTGCCACCAGTACGGCGGAGGCGGGAGGATCCTACAATGAGCAGTTCTTC. This encodes CATSTAEAGGSYNEQFF.

This chain's CDR3 is CASSQHQVRARSYNEQFF. Written as DNA, the CDR3 is TGCGCCAGCAGCCAACACCAAGTGCGCGCCCGCTCCTACAATGAGCAGTTCTTC. The J gene is TRBJ2-1, the V gene TRBV4-1; D unresolved. The V end was cut by 2 bases, the J end by 0 bases, with 17 bases between. CDR3 size: 18 residues. Germline CDR1 and CDR2: MGHRA and YSYEKL.

The V and J genes are TRBV14 and TRBJ2-3; possible D gene TRBD1, 7 bases. CDR3 size: 15 residues. Germline values: CDR1 SGHDN, CDR2 FVKESK. The V and J ends lost 3 bases and 6 bases respectively, with 16 bases between them. The CDR3 loop reads CASSHSRGARDTQYF. The DNA for the CDR3 is TGTGCCAGCAGCCATAGCAGGGGGGCGCGCGATACGCAGTATTTT.

V gene TRBV6-5 combines with J gene TRBJ1-3; 10 bases map to TRBD1. Germline V gives CDR1 MNHEY, CDR2 SVGAGI. V shed 6 bases, J shed 8 bases, and the junction held 10 bases outside the gene matches. The CDR3 contains 15 residues. The CDR3 DNA follows: TGTGCCAGCAGCAGGACAGGGGGATCGGTCGACACCATATATTTT. This sequence encodes CASSRTGGSVDTIYF.

The chain links TRBV10-1 to TRBJ2-2; the match to TRBD2 covers 7 bases. The germline gives CDR1 WNHNN, CDR2 SYGVQD (reference sequence). This CDR3 has 16 amino acids. V was clipped by 2 bases and J by 3 bases; unmatched bases: 6. CDR3 DNA: TGCGCCAGCAGTGAGGCGGGAGTGCCCTACACCGGGGAGCTGTTTTTT. Translating it yields CASSEAGVPYTGELFF.

V is TRBV27 and J is TRBJ2-7, with D possibly matching TRBD2 (6 bases). The germline CDR1 and CDR2 sequences are MNHEY and SMNVEV (reference sequence). Trimming took off 3 bases at V and 3 bases at J, with 12 bases between the two ends. The CDR3 spans 14 residues. The CDR3 reads CASSLAGTGYEQYF. The CDR3 coding sequence is TGTGCCAGCAGTTTGGCGGGGACGGGCTACGAGCAGTACTTC.

The chain is built from TRBV10-2 and TRBJ1-2; the D gene is possibly TRBD1 (5 bases). From germline, CDR1 is WSHSY and CDR2 SAAADI. V gave up 3 bases and J gave up 6 bases, with 17 bases separating them. This CDR3 comprises 15 residues. The CDR3 DNA reads TGCGCCAGCAGTGAAAGGACACTTGAAGGCCATGGCTACACCTTC. It specifies CASSERTLEGHGYTF.

The chain joins TRBV24-1 to TRBJ2-2; D might be TRBD2 (6 bases). The V and J ends lost 4 bases and 6 bases respectively, with 17 bases between them. CDR3 length: 16 amino acids. CDR1 and CDR2 (germline): KGHDR, SFDVKD. In DNA, the CDR3 is TGTGCCACCAGTGACCCCGGAGGGAGTAATTCCGGGGAGCTGTTTTTT. Protein: CATSDPGGSNSGELFF.

The chain links TRBV27 to TRBJ2-1; 9 bases are a match to TRBD2. Losses at the gene ends were 6 bases for V and 3 bases for J; bases not matched to a gene: 3. This CDR3 spans 14 amino acids. The germline V gene has CDR1 MNHEY and CDR2 SMNVEV (reference sequence). The CDR3 DNA is TGTGCCAGCAGCGGCGGGAGGGACTACAATGAGCAGTTCTTC. Encoded protein: CASSGGRDYNEQFF.

The chain employs TRBV2 and TRBJ2-7; D perhaps matches TRBD2 (5 bases). V lost 8 bases and J lost 0, with 11 bases in between. Per the germline V gene, CDR1 is SNHLY and CDR2 is FYNNEI. The CDR3 consists of 13 residues. The CDR3 spells CASGRSGSYEQYF. CDR3 in DNA: TGTGCCAGCGGGCGGAGCGGCTCCTACGAGCAGTACTTC.

This sequence joins TRBV12-5 and TRBJ1-3; tentative D call: TRBD1 (6 bases). This CDR3 has 14 amino acids. The germline V gene encodes CDR1 LGHNT and CDR2 FRNRAP. V lost 5 bases and J lost 2, with 10 bases in between. This CDR3 reads CASGQQGTGNTIYF. The CDR3 region has the DNA TGTGCTAGTGGTCAGCAGGGGACTGGAAACACCATATATTTT.

The chain joins TRBV3-1 (or the pseudogene TRBV3-2) to TRBJ2-1; D is perhaps TRBD2 (5 bases). Deletions cut 4 bases from V and 3 bases from J, with 13 bases between. The CDR3 has 15 residues. Germline CDR1 reads LGHDT; CDR2 reads YNNKEL (reference sequence). Here the CDR3 reads CASSRPEGVYNEQFF. CDR3 nucleotide sequence: TGTGCCAGCAGCCGCCCCGAGGGCGTCTACAATGAGCAGTTCTTC.

The chain links TRBV10-1 to TRBJ2-7; 11 bases line up with TRBD1. Germline CDR1 is WNHNN and CDR2 is SYGVQD (reference sequence). The junction had 12 bases not matched to a gene; V was cut back by 4 bases and J by 7 bases. The CDR3 loop spans 16 amino acids. The CDR3 DNA reads TGCGCCAGCAGTGTGGACCCCGGGACAGGGGGGTCGGAGCAGTACTTC. It encodes CASSVDPGTGGSEQYF.